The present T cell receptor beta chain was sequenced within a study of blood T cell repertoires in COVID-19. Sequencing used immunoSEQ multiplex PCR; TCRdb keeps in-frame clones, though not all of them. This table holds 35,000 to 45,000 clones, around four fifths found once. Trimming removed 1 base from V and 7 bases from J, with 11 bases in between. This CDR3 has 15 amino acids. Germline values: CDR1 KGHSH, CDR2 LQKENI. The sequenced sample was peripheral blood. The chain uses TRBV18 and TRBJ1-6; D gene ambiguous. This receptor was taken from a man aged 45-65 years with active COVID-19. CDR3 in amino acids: CASSPRAGENSPLHF. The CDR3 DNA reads TGTGCCAGCTCACCACGGGCTGGGGAGAATTCACCCCTCCACTTT.